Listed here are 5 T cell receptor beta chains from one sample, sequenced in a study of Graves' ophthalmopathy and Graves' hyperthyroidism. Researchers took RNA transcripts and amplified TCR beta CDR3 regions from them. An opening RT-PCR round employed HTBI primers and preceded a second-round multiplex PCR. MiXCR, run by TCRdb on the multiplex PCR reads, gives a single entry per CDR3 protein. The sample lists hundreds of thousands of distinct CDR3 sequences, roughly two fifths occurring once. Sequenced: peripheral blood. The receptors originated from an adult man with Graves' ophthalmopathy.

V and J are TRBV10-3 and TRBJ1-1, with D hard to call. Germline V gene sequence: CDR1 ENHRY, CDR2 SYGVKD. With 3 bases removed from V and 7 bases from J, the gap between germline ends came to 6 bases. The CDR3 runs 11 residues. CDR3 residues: CAISDRFEAFF. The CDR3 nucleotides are TGTGCCATCAGTGACCGGTTTGAAGCTTTCTTT.

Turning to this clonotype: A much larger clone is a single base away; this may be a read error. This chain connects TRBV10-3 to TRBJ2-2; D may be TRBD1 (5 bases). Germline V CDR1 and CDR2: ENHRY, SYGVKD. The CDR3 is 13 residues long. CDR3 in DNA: TGTGCCAGCAGTGGGGCAGCCACCGGGGAGCTGTTTTTT. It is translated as CASSGAATGELFF.

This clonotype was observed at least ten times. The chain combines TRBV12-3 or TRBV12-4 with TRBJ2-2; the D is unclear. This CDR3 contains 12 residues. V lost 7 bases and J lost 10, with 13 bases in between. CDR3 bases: TGTGCCAGCAACCACGGCGCATTGGAGCTGTTTTTT. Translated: CASNHGALELFF.

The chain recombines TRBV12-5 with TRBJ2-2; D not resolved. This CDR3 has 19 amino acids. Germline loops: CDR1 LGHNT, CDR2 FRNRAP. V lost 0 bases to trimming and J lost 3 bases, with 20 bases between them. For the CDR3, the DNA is TGTGCTAGTGGTTTGGTACGATCGGCGAAAAGGGATGACACCGGGGAGCTGTTTTTT. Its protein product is CASGLVRSAKRDDTGELFF. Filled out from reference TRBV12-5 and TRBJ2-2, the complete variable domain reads DARVTQTPRHKVTEMGQEVTMRCQPILGHNTVFWYRQTMMQGLELLAYFRNRAPLDDSGMPKDRFSAEMPDATLATLKIQPSEPRDSAVYFCASGLVRSAKRDDTGELFFGEGSRLTVL.

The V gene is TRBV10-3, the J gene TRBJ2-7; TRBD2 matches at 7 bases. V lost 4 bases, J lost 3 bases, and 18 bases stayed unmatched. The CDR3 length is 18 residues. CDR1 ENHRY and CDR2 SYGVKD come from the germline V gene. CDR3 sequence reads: CAISARDPGRTRNYEQYF. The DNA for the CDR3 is TGTGCCATCAGTGCTAGAGACCCCGGGAGGACACGTAACTACGAGCAGTACTTC.